Listed below are T cell receptor beta chains from one sample, sequenced in a study of blood T cells in healthy people across ages. TCRdb redid the calling of the 5' RACE reads with MiXCR, one entry per CDR3 protein. This sample has about 830,000 distinct CDR3 sequences, with 62% found just once. Sequenced material: blood. The receptors come from a man aged 25-45 years in good health. CDR3s include the opening cysteine and the closing phenylalanine or tryptophan. The D gene is left open where the match is weak.

V: TRBV4-3; D: -; J: TRBJ2-3; CDR3: CASSQRVTITTDTQYF
V: TRBV6-5; D: -; J: TRBJ2-7; CDR3: CASSYGSETYEQYF
V: TRBV7-2; D: -; J: -; CDR3: CASSLSVTESSYEQYF
V: TRBV29-1; D: -; J: TRBJ2-7; CDR3: CSVEDRGGNTYEQYF
V: TRBV14; D: -; J: TRBJ2-5; CDR3: CASSQGGLGTQYF
V: TRBV27; D: -; J: -; CDR3: CASSLERSRSEQYF
V: TRBV7-9; D: -; J: TRBJ2-1; CDR3: CASSLSGTTYNEQFF
V: TRBV28; D: -; J: -; CDR3: CASSLSWYEQYF
V: TRBV7-2; D: TRBD2; J: TRBJ2-4; CDR3: CASSPGGVVPHIQYF
V: TRBV5-1; D: -; J: TRBJ1-2; CDR3: CASRFGEIAENYGYTF
V: TRBV7-8; D: TRBD2; J: TRBJ2-1; CDR3: CASSSSGGASSYNEQFF
V: TRBV28; D: TRBD1; J: TRBJ2-3; CDR3: CASSLRPGQGDTDTQYF
V: TRBV5-1; D: TRBD1; J: TRBJ2-2; CDR3: CASSRVTGGTGELFF
V: TRBV20-1; D: TRBD1; J: TRBJ2-5; CDR3: CSAKGTGSPTQYF
V: TRBV7-2; D: TRBD2; J: TRBJ2-4; CDR3: CASSSRPGGDIQYF
V: TRBV12-3/TRBV12-4; D: TRBD2; J: TRBJ2-3; CDR3: CASSLRLAGIGTDTQYF
V: TRBV20-1; D: -; J: TRBJ2-3; CDR3: CSASPFLSGDIDTQYF
V: TRBV6-5; D: -; J: TRBJ2-3; CDR3: CASRSSPLTQYF
V: TRBV9; D: -; J: TRBJ2-1; CDR3: CASSVEGGRYNEQFF
V: TRBV3-1; D: -; J: TRBJ2-3; CDR3: CASSPTWVSTDTQYF
V: TRBV11-2; D: -; J: TRBJ1-5; CDR3: CASSLGRGRNQPQHF
V: TRBV5-5; D: TRBD1; J: TRBJ2-7; CDR3: CASSHGQGRYEQYF
V: TRBV11-2; D: -; J: TRBJ2-2; CDR3: CASSPRGPSGGEELFF
V: TRBV9; D: -; J: TRBJ2-1; CDR3: CASSPLRLDNEQFF
V: TRBV4-2; D: TRBD2; J: TRBJ2-7; CDR3: CASSQEISGVYEQYF
V: TRBV7-8; D: -; J: TRBJ2-5; CDR3: CASSAPDGETQYF
V: TRBV29-1; D: -; J: TRBJ2-1; CDR3: CSVERRVNEQFF
V: TRBV4-2; D: -; J: TRBJ2-2; CDR3: CASSQEGWSGELFF
V: TRBV27; D: -; J: -; CDR3: CASSFGRANEQYF
V: TRBV7-9; D: -; J: TRBJ1-5; CDR3: CASSLGGVPDQPQHF
V: TRBV27; D: TRBD2; J: TRBJ2-1; CDR3: CASSPTVLAGVYNEQFF
V: TRBV12-3/TRBV12-4; D: -; J: TRBJ2-7; CDR3: CASLDGGASYEQYF
V: TRBV21-1; D: -; J: -; CDR3: CASSKAGKRGQETQYF
V: TRBV9; D: -; J: TRBJ2-1; CDR3: CASSVEGCEQFF
V: TRBV28; D: -; J: TRBJ2-1; CDR3: CAVKGGYEGNEQFF
V: TRBV4-2; D: -; J: TRBJ1-2; CDR3: CASSRTDVQGGNYGYTF
V: TRBV7-2; D: -; J: TRBJ2-3; CDR3: CASSLERRITDTQYF
V: TRBV27; D: -; J: -; CDR3: CASSAGGYLHEQYF
V: TRBV4-2; D: TRBD1; J: TRBJ2-4; CDR3: CASSQRGQPENIQYF
V: TRBV6-6; D: -; J: TRBJ1-4; CDR3: CASSYPRAEGNEKLFF
V: TRBV13; D: -; J: TRBJ2-5; CDR3: CASSRNRGFRETQYF